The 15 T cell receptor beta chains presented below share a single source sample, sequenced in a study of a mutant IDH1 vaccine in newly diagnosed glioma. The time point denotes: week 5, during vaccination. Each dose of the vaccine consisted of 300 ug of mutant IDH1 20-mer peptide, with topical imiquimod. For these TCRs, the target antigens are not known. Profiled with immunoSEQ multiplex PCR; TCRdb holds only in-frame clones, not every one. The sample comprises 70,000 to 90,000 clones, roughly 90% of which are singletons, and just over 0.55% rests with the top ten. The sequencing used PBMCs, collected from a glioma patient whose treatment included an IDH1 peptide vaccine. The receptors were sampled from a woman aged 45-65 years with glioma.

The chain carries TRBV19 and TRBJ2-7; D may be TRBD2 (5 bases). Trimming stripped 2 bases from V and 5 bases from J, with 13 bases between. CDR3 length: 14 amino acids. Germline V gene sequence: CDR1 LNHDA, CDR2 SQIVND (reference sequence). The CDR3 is CASSIRLGKHEQYF. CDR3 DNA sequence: TGTGCCAGTAGTATACGTCTCGGGAAGCACGAGCAGTACTTC.

For the CDR3, the DNA is TGTGCCAGCAGTTCCCCGGGCAGGGAATACACCTTC. Amino acid sequence: CASSSPGREYTF. The chain joins TRBV6-5 to TRBJ1-2; a weak D match, TRBD1 (5 bases). V was pared by 4 bases and J by 11 bases, with 14 bases between. The CDR3 length is 12 residues. Germline CDR1 is MNHEY and CDR2 is SVGAGI.

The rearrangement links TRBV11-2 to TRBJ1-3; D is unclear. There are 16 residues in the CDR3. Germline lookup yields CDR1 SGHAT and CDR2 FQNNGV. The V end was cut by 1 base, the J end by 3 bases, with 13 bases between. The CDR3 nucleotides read TGTGCCAGCAGCTTAGGCTGGCAAGAATATGGAAACACCATATATTTT. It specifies CASSLGWQEYGNTIYF.

CDR3 amino acids: CASSVGLAGTPKFF. The CDR3 DNA follows: TGTGCCAGCAGTGTCGGACTAGCGGGGACGCCTAAGTTCTTC. The chain links TRBV2 to TRBJ2-1; 12 bases align to TRBD2. V lost 4 bases to trimming and J lost 14 bases; unmatched junction nucleotides: 9. Germline V CDR1 and CDR2: SNHLY, FYNNEI. This CDR3 has 14 amino acids.

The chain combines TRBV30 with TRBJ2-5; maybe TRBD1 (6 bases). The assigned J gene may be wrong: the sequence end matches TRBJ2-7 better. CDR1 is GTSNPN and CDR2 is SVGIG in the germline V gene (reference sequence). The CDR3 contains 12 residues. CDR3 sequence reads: CAWSEQGYEQYF. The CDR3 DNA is TGTGCCTGGAGTGAACAGGGCTACGAGCAGTACTTC.

DNA of the CDR3: TGTGCCGGGGCCCTCAAAGGGGACGTCTATGGCTACACCTTC. Encoded protein: CAGALKGDVYGYTF. This chain links TRBV6-1 with TRBJ1-2, with TRBD1 as a possible D gene (5 bases). Germline CDR1 is MNHNS and CDR2 is SASEGT. The CDR3 extends over 14 amino acids. V lost 11 bases and J 4 bases, leaving 20 bases between the germline ends.

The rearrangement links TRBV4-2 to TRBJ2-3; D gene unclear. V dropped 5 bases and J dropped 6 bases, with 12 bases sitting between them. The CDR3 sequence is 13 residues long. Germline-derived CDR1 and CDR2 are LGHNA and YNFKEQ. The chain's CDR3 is CASSSRAADTQYF. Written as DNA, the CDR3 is TGTGCCAGCAGCTCCCGGGCAGCGGATACGCAGTATTTT.

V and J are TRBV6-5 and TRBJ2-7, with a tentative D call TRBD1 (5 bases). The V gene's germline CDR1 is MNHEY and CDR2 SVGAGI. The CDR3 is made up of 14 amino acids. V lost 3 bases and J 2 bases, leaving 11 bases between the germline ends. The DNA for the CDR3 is TGTGCCAGCAGTTATCTACCAGGGCCCTACGAGCAGTACTTC. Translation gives CASSYLPGPYEQYF.

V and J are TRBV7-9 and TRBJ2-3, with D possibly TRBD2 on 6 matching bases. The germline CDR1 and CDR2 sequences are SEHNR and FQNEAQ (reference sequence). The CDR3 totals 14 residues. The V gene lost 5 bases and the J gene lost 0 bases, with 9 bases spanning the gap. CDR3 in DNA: TGTGCCAGCAGCGTTAGCGGTAGCACAGATACGCAGTATTTT. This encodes CASSVSGSTDTQYF.

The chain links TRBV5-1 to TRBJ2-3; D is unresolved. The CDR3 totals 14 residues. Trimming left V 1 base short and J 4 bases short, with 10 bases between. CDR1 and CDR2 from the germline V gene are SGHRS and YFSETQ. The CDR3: CASSLYARADTQYF. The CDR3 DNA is TGCGCCAGCAGCTTGTATGCTAGAGCAGATACGCAGTATTTT.

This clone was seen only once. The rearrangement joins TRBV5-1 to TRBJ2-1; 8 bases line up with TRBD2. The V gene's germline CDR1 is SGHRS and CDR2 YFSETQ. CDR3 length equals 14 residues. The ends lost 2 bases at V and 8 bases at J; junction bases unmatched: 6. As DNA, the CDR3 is TGCGCCAGCAGCTTAAGCGGGGGTGGAGATGAGCAGTTCTTC. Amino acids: CASSLSGGGDEQFF.

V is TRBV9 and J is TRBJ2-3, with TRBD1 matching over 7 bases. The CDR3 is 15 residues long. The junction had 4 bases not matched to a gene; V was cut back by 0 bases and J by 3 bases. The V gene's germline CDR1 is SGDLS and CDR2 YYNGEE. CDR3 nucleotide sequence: TGTGCCAGCAGCGTAGGAGGGGGCGCGACAGATACGCAGTATTTT. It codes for CASSVGGGATDTQYF.

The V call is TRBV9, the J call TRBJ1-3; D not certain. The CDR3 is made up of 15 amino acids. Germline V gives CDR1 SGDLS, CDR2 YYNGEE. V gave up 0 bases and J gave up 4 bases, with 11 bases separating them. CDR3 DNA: TGTGCCAGCAGCGTAGATCGGGGAGCGGGAAACACCATATATTTT. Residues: CASSVDRGAGNTIYF.

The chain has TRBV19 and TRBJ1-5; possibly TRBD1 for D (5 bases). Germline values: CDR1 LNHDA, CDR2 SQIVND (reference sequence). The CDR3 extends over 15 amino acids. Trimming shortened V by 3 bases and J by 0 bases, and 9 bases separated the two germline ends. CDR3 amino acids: CASSMGLPSNQPQHF. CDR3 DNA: TGTGCCAGTAGTATGGGACTACCTAGCAATCAGCCCCAGCATTTT. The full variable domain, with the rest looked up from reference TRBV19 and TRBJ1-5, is DGGITQSPKYLFRKEGQNVTLSCEQNLNHDAMYWYRQDPGQGLRLIYYSQIVNDFQKGDIAEGYSVSREKKESFPLTVTSAQKNPTAFYLCASSMGLPSNQPQHFGDGTRLSIL.

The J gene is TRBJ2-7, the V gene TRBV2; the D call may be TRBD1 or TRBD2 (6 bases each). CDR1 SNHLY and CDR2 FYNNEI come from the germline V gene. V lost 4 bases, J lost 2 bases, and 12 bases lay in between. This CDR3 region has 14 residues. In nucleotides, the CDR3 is TGTGCCAGCAGTGCAGAGGGGGGTCCCTACGAGCAGTACTTC. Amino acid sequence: CASSAEGGPYEQYF.